This T cell receptor (beta chain) is drawn from a study of beta chain features in type 1 diabetes. Remarks on this clone: Antigen specificity is unknown.

Study-wide points: Moderately but significantly shorter TCRB CDR3s were found in Type 1 diabetes patients in all four CD4+ subsets.

The CDR3 runs to 16 residues. The germline gives CDR1 SGHTA, CDR2 FQGNSA. With 0 bases clipped from V and 11 bases from J, the junction kept 14 bases outside the gene matches. Expressed TCRB transcripts were sequenced because the isolated RNA had all been reverse transcribed beforehand. Method: immunoSEQ multiplex PCR; TCRdb's copy keeps in-frame clones and lacks some. The sample includes some 350,000 clones, about 10% seen only once; the top ten take about 0.6%. This chain links TRBV7-2 with TRBJ1-1; 8 bases align to TRBD1. The source is a man aged 25 to 40 with type 1 diabetes. The sequencing input was central memory CD4+ T cells from blood. This CDR3 is CASSLAPGTGYSGAFF. Written as DNA, the CDR3 is TGTGCCAGCAGCTTAGCCCCCGGGACAGGTTATTCGGGGGCTTTCTTT.